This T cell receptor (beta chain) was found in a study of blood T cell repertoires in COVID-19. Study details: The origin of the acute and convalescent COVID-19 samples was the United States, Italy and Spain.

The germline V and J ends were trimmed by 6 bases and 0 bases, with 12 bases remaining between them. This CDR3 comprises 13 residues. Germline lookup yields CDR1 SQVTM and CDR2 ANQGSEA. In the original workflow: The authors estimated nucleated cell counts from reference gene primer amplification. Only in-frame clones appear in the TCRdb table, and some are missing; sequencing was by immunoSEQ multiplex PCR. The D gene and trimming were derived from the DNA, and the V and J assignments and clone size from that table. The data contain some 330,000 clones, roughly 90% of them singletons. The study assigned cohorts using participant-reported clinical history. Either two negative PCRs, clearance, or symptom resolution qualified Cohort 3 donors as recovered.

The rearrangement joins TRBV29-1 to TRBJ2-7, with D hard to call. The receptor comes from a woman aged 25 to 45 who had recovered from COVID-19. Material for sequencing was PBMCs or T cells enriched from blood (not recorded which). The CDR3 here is CSVVTPSSYEQYF. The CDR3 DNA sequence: TGCAGCGTCGTTACGCCGAGCTCCTACGAGCAGTACTTC.